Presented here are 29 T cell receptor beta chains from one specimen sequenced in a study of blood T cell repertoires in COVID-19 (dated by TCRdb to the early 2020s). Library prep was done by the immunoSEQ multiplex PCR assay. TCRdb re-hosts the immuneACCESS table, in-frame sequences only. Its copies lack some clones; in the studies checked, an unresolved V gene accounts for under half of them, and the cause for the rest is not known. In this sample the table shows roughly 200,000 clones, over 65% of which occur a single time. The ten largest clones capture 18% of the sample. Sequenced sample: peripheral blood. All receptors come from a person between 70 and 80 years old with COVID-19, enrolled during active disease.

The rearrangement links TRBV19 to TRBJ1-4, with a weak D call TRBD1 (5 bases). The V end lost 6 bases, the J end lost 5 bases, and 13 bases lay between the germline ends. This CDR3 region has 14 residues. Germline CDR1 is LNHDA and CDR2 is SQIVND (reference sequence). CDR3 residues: CASRGTGVNEKLFF. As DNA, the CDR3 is TGTGCCAGTAGGGGAACAGGAGTAAATGAAAAACTGTTTTTT. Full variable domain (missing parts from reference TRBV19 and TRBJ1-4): DGGITQSPKYLFRKEGQNVTLSCEQNLNHDAMYWYRQDPGQGLRLIYYSQIVNDFQKGDIAEGYSVSREKKESFPLTVTSAQKNPTAFYLCASRGTGVNEKLFFGSGTQLSVL.

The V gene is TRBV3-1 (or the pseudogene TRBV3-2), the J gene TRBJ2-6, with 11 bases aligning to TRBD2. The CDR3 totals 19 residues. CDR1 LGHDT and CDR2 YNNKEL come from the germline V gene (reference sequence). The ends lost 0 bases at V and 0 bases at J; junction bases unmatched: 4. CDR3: CASSQDPSGGLSGANVLTF. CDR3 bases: TGTGCCAGCAGCCAAGACCCTAGCGGGGGGCTCTCTGGGGCCAACGTCCTGACTTTC.

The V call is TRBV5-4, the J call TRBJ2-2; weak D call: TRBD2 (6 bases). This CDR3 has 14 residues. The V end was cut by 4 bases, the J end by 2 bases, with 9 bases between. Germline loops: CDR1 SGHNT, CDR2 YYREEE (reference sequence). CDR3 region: CASSRDSNTGELFF. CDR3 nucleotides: TGTGCCAGCAGCCGGGACTCTAACACCGGGGAGCTGTTTTTT.

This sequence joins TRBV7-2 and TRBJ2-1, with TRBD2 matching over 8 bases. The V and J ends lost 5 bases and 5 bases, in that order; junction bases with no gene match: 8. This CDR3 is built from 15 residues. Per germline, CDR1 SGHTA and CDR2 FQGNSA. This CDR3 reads CASSLSGVVDNEQFF. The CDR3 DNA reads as TGTGCCAGCAGCCTTAGCGGGGTAGTGGACAATGAGCAGTTCTTC.

Written as DNA, the CDR3 is TGTGCCAGTAGTAGGGGGACAGATTCAGATACGCAGTATTTT. Its protein product is CASSRGTDSDTQYF. This chain connects TRBV19 to TRBJ2-3; TRBD1 agrees at 7 bases. Germline CDR1 reads LNHDA; CDR2 reads SQIVND (reference sequence). J lost 4 bases, V lost 4 bases, and 5 bases had no gene match. The CDR3 runs to 14 residues.

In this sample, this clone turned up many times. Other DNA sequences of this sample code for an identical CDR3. DNA for the CDR3: TGTGCCAGCAGCTATTCACAGACTAGCACCGAGACCCAGTACTTC. Its translation is CASSYSQTSTETQYF. The genes are TRBV7-2 and TRBJ2-5; 7 positions match TRBD2. Germline V gene sequence: CDR1 SGHTA, CDR2 FQGNSA. This CDR3 has 15 amino acids. The V segment lost 4 bases and the J segment 5 bases; nucleotides outside the gene matches: 10.

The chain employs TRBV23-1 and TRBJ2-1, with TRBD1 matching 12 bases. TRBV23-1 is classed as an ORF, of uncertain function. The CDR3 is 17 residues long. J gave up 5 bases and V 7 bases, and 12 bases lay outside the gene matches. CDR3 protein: CASMPSGQGARHNEQFF. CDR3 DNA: TGCGCCAGCATGCCTTCGGGACAGGGGGCGCGACACAATGAGCAGTTCTTC.

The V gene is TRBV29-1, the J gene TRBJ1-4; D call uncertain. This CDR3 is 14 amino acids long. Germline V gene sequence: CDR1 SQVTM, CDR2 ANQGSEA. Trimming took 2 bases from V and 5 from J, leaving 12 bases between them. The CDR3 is CSVEIGRLNEKLFF. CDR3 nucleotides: TGCAGCGTTGAAATCGGTAGACTCAATGAAAAACTGTTTTTT.

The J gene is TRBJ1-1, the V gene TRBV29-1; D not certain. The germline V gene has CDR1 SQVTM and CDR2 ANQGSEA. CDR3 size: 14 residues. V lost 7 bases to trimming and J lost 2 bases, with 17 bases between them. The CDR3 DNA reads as TGCAGCGGGCGGAGGGTCGAGGTCAACACTGAAGCTTTCTTT. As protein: CSGRRVEVNTEAFF.

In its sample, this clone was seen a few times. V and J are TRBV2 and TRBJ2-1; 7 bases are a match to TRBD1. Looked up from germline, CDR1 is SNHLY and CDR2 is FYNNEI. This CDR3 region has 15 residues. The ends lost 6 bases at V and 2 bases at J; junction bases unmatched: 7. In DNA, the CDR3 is TGTGCCAGCAGGCTTAGACAGGGACCCTACAATGAGCAGTTCTTC. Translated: CASRLRQGPYNEQFF.

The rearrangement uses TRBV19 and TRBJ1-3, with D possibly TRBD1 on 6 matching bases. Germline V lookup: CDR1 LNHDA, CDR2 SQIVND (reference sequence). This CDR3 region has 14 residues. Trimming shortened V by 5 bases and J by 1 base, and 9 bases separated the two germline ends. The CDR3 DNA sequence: TGTGCCAGTAGTTTACAGGGTTCTGGAAACACCATATATTTT. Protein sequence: CASSLQGSGNTIYF. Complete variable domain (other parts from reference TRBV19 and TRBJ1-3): DGGITQSPKYLFRKEGQNVTLSCEQNLNHDAMYWYRQDPGQGLRLIYYSQIVNDFQKGDIAEGYSVSREKKESFPLTVTSAQKNPTAFYLCASSLQGSGNTIYFGEGSWLTVV.

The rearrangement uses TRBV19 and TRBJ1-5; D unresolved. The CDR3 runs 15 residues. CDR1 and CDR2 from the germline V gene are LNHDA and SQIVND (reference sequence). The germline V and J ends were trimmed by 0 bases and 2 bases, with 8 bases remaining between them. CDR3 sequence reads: CASSIEAGGNQPQHF. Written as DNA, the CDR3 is TGTGCCAGTAGTATAGAGGCGGGTGGCAATCAGCCCCAGCATTTT.

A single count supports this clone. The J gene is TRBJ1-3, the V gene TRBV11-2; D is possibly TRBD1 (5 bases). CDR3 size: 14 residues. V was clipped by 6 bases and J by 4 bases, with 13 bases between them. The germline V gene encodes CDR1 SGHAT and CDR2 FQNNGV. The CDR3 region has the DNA TGTGCCAGCAGAACGGGCCCAGGGGGAAACACCATATATTTT. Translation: CASRTGPGGNTIYF.

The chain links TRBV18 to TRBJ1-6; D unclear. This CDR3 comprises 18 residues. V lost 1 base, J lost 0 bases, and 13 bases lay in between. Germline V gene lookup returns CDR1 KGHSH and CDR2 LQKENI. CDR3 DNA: TGTGCCAGCTCACCACGGCCCCCGGGAGACTCCTATAATTCACCCCTCCACTTT. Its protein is CASSPRPPGDSYNSPLHF.

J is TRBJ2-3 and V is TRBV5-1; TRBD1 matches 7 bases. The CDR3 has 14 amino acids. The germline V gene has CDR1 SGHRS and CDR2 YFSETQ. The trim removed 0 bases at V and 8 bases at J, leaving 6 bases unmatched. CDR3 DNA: TGCGCCAGCAGCTTGGGACAGGGCGTCGGTACGCAGTATTTT. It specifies CASSLGQGVGTQYF.

The CDR3 loop reads CSVVVSSLGPQHF. The CDR3 region has the DNA TGCAGCGTTGTCGTAAGCTCCCTAGGGCCCCAGCATTTT. The chain uses TRBV29-1 and TRBJ1-5; D unclear. The CDR3 has 13 amino acids. Looked up from germline, CDR1 is SQVTM and CDR2 is ANQGSEA. Trimming cost V 4 bases and J 9 bases, with 16 bases left between them.

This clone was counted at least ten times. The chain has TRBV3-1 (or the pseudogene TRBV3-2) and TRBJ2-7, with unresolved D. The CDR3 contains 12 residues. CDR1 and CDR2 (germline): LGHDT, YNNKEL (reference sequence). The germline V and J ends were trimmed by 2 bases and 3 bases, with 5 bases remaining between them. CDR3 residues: CASSQNIYEQYF. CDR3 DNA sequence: TGTGCCAGCAGCCAAAATATCTACGAGCAGTACTTC.

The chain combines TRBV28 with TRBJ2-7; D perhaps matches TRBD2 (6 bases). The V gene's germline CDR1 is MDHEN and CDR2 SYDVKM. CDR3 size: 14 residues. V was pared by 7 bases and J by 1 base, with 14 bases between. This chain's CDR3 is CASTIGGSSYEQYF. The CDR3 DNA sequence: TGTGCCAGCACCATTGGGGGGAGTTCCTACGAGCAGTACTTC.

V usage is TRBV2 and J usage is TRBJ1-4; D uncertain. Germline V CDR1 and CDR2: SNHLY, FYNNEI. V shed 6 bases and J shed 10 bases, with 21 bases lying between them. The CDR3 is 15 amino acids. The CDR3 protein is CASSELGSNEAKLFF. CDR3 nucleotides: TGTGCCAGCAGCGAGCTCGGGTCGAATGAGGCAAAACTGTTTTTT.

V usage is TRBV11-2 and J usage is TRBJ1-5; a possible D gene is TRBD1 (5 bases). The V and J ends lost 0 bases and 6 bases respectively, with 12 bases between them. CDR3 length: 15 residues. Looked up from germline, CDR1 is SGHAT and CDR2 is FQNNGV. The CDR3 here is CASSLDHRTGQPQHF. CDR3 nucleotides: TGTGCCAGCAGCTTAGACCACAGGACCGGTCAGCCCCAGCATTTT. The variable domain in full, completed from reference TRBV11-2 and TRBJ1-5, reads EAGVAQSPRYKIIEKRQSVAFWCNPISGHATLYWYQQILGQGPKLLIQFQNNGVVDDSQLPKDRFSAERLKGVDSTLKIQPAKLEDSAVYLCASSLDHRTGQPQHFGDGTRLSIL.

Written as DNA, the CDR3 is TGTGCCAGTAGTATAGATAGGCGGCCTCAGCCCCAGCATTTT. Amino acids: CASSIDRRPQPQHF. The genes are TRBV19 and TRBJ1-5; D is undetermined. CDR3 length: 14 amino acids. CDR1 is LNHDA, CDR2 SQIVND, per germline (reference sequence). Trimming pared 0 bases from V and 6 bases from J, leaving 9 bases between. Based on the CDR3 plus reference TRBV19 and TRBJ1-5, the full variable domain is DGGITQSPKYLFRKEGQNVTLSCEQNLNHDAMYWYRQDPGQGLRLIYYSQIVNDFQKGDIAEGYSVSREKKESFPLTVTSAQKNPTAFYLCASSIDRRPQPQHFGDGTRLSIL.

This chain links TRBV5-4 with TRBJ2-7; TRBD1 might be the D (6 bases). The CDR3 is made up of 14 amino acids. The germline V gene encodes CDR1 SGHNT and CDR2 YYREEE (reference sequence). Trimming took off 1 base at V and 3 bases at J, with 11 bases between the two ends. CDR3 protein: CASSLQGQFYEQYF. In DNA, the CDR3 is TGTGCCAGCAGCTTGCAGGGACAATTCTACGAGCAGTACTTC.

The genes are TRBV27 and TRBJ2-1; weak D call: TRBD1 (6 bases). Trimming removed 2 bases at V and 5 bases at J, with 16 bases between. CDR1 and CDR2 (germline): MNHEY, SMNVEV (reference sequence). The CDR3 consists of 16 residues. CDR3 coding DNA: TGTGCCAGCAGTTTAACGGGAAGGGGGATACACAATGAGCAGTTCTTC. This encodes CASSLTGRGIHNEQFF.

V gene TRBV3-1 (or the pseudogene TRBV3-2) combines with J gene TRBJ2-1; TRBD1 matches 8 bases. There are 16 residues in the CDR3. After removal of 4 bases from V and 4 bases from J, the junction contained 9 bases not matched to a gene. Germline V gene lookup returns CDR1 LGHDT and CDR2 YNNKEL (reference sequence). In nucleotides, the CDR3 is TGTGCCAGCAGCCGGTATTGGGGACAGGCATACAATGAGCAGTTCTTC. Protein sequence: CASSRYWGQAYNEQFF.

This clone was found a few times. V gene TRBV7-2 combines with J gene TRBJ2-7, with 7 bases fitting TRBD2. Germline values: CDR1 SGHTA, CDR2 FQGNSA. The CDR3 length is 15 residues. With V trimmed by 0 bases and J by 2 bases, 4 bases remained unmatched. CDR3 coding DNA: TGTGCCAGCAGCTTAGCGCTCGGACTAGCCTACGAGCAGTACTTC. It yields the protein CASSLALGLAYEQYF.

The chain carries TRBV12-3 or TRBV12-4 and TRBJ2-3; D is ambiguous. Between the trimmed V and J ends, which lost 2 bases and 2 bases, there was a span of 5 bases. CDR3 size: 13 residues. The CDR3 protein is CASSLTFTDTQYF. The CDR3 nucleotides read TGTGCCAGCAGTTTAACTTTCACAGATACGCAGTATTTT.

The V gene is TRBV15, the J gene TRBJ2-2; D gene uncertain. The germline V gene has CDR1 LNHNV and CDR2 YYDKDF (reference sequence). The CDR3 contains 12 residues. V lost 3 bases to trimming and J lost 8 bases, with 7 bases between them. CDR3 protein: CATSSRSGELFF. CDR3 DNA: TGTGCCACCAGCAGTCGTTCGGGGGAGCTGTTTTTT.

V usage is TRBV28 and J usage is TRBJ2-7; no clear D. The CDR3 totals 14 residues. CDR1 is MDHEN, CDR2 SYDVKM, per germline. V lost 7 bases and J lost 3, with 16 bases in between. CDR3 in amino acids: CASTNPEGVYEQYF. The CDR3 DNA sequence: TGTGCCAGCACTAATCCCGAAGGAGTCTACGAGCAGTACTTC.

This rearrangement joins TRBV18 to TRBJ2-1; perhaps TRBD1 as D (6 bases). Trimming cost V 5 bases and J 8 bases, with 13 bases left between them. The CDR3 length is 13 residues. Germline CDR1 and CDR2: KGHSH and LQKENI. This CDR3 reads CASSWNRAYEQFF. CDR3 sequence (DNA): TGTGCCAGCTCATGGAACAGGGCCTATGAGCAGTTCTTC.